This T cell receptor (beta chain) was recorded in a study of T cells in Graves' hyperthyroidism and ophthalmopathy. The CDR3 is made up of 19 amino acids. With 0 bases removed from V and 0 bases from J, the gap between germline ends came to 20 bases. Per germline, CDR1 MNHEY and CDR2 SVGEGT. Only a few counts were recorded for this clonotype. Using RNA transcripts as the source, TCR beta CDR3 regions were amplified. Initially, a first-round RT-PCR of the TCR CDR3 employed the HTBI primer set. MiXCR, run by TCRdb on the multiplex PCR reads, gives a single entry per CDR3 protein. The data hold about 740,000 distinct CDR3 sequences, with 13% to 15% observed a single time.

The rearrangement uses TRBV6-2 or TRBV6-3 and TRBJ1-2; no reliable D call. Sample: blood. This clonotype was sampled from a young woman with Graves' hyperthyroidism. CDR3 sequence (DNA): TGTGCCAGCAGTTACTCGATCGTAGGCAGCCCGACCTCTAACTATGGCTACACCTTC. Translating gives CASSYSIVGSPTSNYGYTF.